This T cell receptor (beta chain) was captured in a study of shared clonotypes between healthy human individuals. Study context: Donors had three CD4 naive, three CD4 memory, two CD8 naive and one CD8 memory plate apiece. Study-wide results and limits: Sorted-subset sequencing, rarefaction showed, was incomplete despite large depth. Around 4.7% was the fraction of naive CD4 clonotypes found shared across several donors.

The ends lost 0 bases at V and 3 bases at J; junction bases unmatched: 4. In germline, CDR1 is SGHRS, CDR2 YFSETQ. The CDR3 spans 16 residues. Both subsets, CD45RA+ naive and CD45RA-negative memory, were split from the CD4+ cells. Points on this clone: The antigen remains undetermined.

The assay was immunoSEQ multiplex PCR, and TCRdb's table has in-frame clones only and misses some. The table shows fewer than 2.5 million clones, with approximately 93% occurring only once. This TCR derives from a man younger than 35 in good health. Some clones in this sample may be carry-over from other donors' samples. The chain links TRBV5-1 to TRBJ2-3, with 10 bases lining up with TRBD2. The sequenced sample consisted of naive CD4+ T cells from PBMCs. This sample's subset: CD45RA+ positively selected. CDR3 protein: CASSLEGSGRTDTQYF. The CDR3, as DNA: TGCGCCAGCAGCTTGGAGGGTAGCGGGAGGACAGATACGCAGTATTTT.